In its sample, the clone carrying this T cell receptor (beta chain) was seen a few times. The antigen is undetermined. Only in-frame clones appear in the TCRdb table, and some are missing; sequencing was by immunoSEQ multiplex PCR. Here the sample spans 60,000 to 75,000 clones, around 83% being singletons. The sample belongs to a study of OX40 agonist ivuxolimab in advanced cancers. Study background: Patients in the trial were receiving intravenous ivuxolimab every 2 weeks, at doses of 0.01 to 10 mg/kg. Those treated in dose escalation had hepatocellular carcinoma, melanoma, renal cell cancer or head and neck cancer. Findings of the study overall: In the expanded peripheral T cells, antigen specificity was never determined.

The germline V gene encodes CDR1 SNHLY and CDR2 FYNNEI. V was pared by 6 bases and J by 0 bases, with 11 bases of the junction left unmatched. This CDR3 has 16 residues. The rearrangement uses TRBV2 and TRBJ2-7; 7 bases match TRBD1. The TCR originated in an adult with an advanced solid tumor such as melanoma, head and neck, liver or kidney cancer. This specimen consisted of CD4+ or CD8+ T cells sorted from blood, obtained in a trial of the OX40 agonist ivuxolimab. DNA for the CDR3: TGTGCCAGCAGAGGGACAGCCACCCTTAGCTCCTACGAGCAGTACTTC. Its translation is CASRGTATLSSYEQYF.